The 16 T cell receptor beta chains given below trace back to one sample, sequenced in a study of OX40 agonist ivuxolimab in advanced cancers. Sequenced by immunoSEQ multiplex PCR; TCRdb stores in-frame clones only, minus some. The table shows some 69,000 clones, with approximately 91% occurring only once. Material: CD4+ or CD8+ T cells sorted from blood, obtained in a trial of the OX40 agonist ivuxolimab. These receptor sequences come from an adult with an advanced solid tumor such as melanoma, head and neck, liver or kidney cancer.

In this sample, this clone turned up once. The chain employs TRBV27 and TRBJ1-6; D perhaps matches TRBD1 (6 bases). Germline values: CDR1 MNHEY, CDR2 SMNVEV (reference sequence). Trimming took 5 bases from V and 6 from J, leaving 11 bases between them. The CDR3 contains 14 residues. The CDR3 DNA follows: TGTGCCAGCAGTCTAGACAGGATTAATTCACCCCTCCACTTT. It translates to CASSLDRINSPLHF.

The chain has TRBV28 and TRBJ1-1; the D is unclear. The germline V gene encodes CDR1 MDHEN and CDR2 SYDVKM. Trimming pared 2 bases from V and 0 bases from J, leaving 4 bases between. This CDR3 contains 13 residues. This CDR3 reads CASSLDLNTEAFF. The CDR3 nucleotides are TGTGCCAGCAGTTTAGATTTGAACACTGAAGCTTTCTTT.

The chain recombines TRBV6-6 with TRBJ2-2, with D uncertain. Trimming removed 10 bases at V and 4 bases at J, with 10 bases between. The germline CDR1 and CDR2 sequences are MNHNY and SVGAGI (reference sequence). The CDR3 extends over 12 amino acids. The CDR3 loop reads CATYRGTGELFF. In DNA, the CDR3 is TGTGCCACCTATAGAGGCACCGGGGAGCTGTTTTTT.

The J gene is TRBJ2-3, the V gene TRBV18, with 8 bases fitting TRBD1. The germline CDR1 and CDR2 sequences are KGHSH and LQKENI. CDR3 size: 13 residues. The ends lost 3 bases at V and 6 bases at J; junction bases unmatched: 2. The CDR3 region has the DNA TGTGCCAGCTCACCGGACAGGGCCGATACGCAGTATTTT. Protein sequence: CASSPDRADTQYF. The variable domain in full, completed from reference TRBV18 and TRBJ2-3, reads NAGVMQNPRHLVRRRGQEARLRCSPMKGHSHVYWYRQLPEEGLKFMVYLQKENIIDESGMPKERFSAEFPKEGPSILRIQQVVRGDSAAYFCASSPDRADTQYFGPGTRLTVL.

The chain combines TRBV7-8 with TRBJ2-7; D is tentatively TRBD1 or TRBD2 (5 bases each). Between the trimmed V and J ends, which lost 4 bases and 0 bases, there was a span of 16 bases. Looked up from germline, CDR1 is SGHVS and CDR2 is FQNEAQ. This CDR3 region has 16 residues. The CDR3 coding sequence is TGTGCCAGCAGCTCCCTTCAGGGACGGTCCTCCTACGAGCAGTACTTC. It encodes CASSSLQGRSSYEQYF.

This chain uses TRBV15 with TRBJ2-1; D uncertain. The V gene lost 1 base and the J gene lost 3 bases, with 13 bases spanning the gap. This CDR3 has 16 residues. Looked up from germline, CDR1 is LNHNV and CDR2 is YYDKDF (reference sequence). CDR3 in amino acids: CATSRAGPTIYNEQFF. DNA of the CDR3: TGTGCCACCAGCAGAGCAGGACCTACCATCTACAATGAGCAGTTCTTC.

This chain links TRBV20-1 with TRBJ2-4, with unresolved D. Deletions cut 3 bases from V and 7 bases from J, with 4 bases between. The CDR3 has 10 residues. Germline V gene sequence: CDR1 DFQATT, CDR2 SNEGSKA (reference sequence). CDR3 amino acids: CSASQNIQYF. CDR3 in DNA: TGCAGTGCTAGTCAGAACATTCAGTACTTC.

This chain links TRBV6-1 with TRBJ2-2, with 8 bases lining up with TRBD1. Germline V lookup: CDR1 MNHNS, CDR2 SASEGT. Germline trimming cut 1 base from V and 4 bases from J; bases unmatched to any gene: 2. The CDR3 runs 15 residues. CDR3 sequence: CASSEETGATGELFF. The CDR3 coding sequence is TGTGCCAGCAGTGAAGAGACAGGGGCCACCGGGGAGCTGTTTTTT.

The chain carries TRBV6-4 and TRBJ1-2, with D hard to call. CDR1 is MRHNA and CDR2 is SNTAGT in the germline V gene. V was pared by 3 bases and J by 2 bases, with 10 bases between. The CDR3 totals 14 residues. The chain's CDR3 is CASSDTRPNYGYTF. In nucleotides, the CDR3 is TGTGCCAGCAGTGATACTAGACCCAACTATGGCTACACCTTC.

CDR3 sequence (DNA): TGCGCCAGCAGCGATCATGACAGGGGTTACGAGCAGTACTTC. Its protein product is CASSDHDRGYEQYF. The chain is built from TRBV5-1 and TRBJ2-7; 8 bases are shared with TRBD1. V dropped 4 bases and J dropped 4; count of bases not matched to a gene: 7. CDR3 length: 14 amino acids. From germline, CDR1 is SGHRS and CDR2 YFSETQ.

The chain recombines TRBV6-1 with TRBJ1-4; tentatively, D is TRBD1 (5 bases). V gave up 5 bases and J gave up 7 bases, with 14 bases separating them. The germline CDR1 and CDR2 sequences are MNHNS and SASEGT. This CDR3 has 14 residues. The CDR3 protein is CASSKRGISEKLFF. CDR3 DNA: TGTGCCAGCAGTAAGAGGGGAATCAGTGAAAAACTGTTTTTT.

The chain is built from TRBV11-2 and TRBJ2-1; 11 bases are a match to TRBD2. J gave up 9 bases and V 5 bases, and 12 bases lay outside the gene matches. The germline CDR1 and CDR2 sequences are SGHAT and FQNNGV. The CDR3 contains 16 residues. CDR3 sequence: CASSNLAGGTTSEQFF. CDR3 nucleotides: TGTGCCAGCAGCAACCTAGCGGGAGGCACTACAAGTGAGCAGTTCTTC.

The rearrangement joins TRBV2 to TRBJ2-1; 14 nucleotides match TRBD2. Germline trimming cut 6 bases from V and 6 bases from J; bases unmatched to any gene: 7. The V gene's germline CDR1 is SNHLY and CDR2 FYNNEI. There are 16 residues in the CDR3. Written as DNA, the CDR3 is TGTGCCAGCAGCGAACTAGGGACTAGCGGGAGCAATGAGCAGTTCTTC. As protein: CASSELGTSGSNEQFF.

V gene TRBV7-2 combines with J gene TRBJ2-2; no definite D call. This CDR3 has 12 amino acids. The germline V and J ends were trimmed by 3 bases and 3 bases, with 2 bases remaining between them. CDR1 is SGHTA and CDR2 is FQGNSA in the germline V gene. CDR3: CASSFDTGELFF. The DNA of the CDR3 is TGTGCCAGCAGCTTCGACACCGGGGAGCTGTTTTTT.

This clone was counted between two and nine times. This chain connects TRBV6-1 to TRBJ2-5; D is possibly TRBD1 or TRBD2 (5 bases each). This CDR3 is built from 15 residues. Germline assignment: CDR1 MNHNS and CDR2 SASEGT. V lost 2 bases, J lost 3 bases, and 13 bases lay in between. The CDR3 nucleotides read TGTGCCAGCAGTGAAATTGGGACGGCCAAAGAGACCCAGTACTTC. Its protein product is CASSEIGTAKETQYF.

The rearrangement joins TRBV4-1 to TRBJ2-5, with 10 bases that match TRBD2. CDR1 MGHRA and CDR2 YSYEKL come from the germline V gene. The CDR3 loop spans 17 amino acids. V shed 0 bases and J 0 bases; nucleotides not matched to a gene: 4. CDR3 DNA sequence: TGCGCCAGCAGCCAAGACCGGACTAGCGGAGACCAAGAGACCCAGTACTTC. This translates into CASSQDRTSGDQETQYF.